These 15 T cell receptor beta chains originate from one sample sequenced in a study of blood T cell repertoires in COVID-19. Profiling relied on immunoSEQ multiplex PCR, and the TCRdb table lists in-frame clones only, not all of them. This table has fewer than 250,000 clones, approximately 83% appearing once. The specimen sequenced was peripheral blood. These receptors were obtained from a human donor in a cohort sampled during active COVID-19.

The rearrangement joins TRBV6-5 to TRBJ1-4; D is unclear. The germline V and J ends were trimmed by 4 bases and 11 bases, with 17 bases remaining between them. Per the germline V gene, CDR1 is MNHEY and CDR2 is SVGAGI. The CDR3 covers 14 residues. Written as DNA, the CDR3 is TGTGCCAGCAGTTTATCGCCGGGGTTGAAGAAACTGTTTTTT. Translated, it gives CASSLSPGLKKLFF.

The V call is TRBV6-1, the J call TRBJ1-5, with 8 bases lining up with TRBD1. Germline loops: CDR1 MNHNS, CDR2 SASEGT. The V gene end was trimmed by 5 bases and the J gene end by 4 bases; junction bases not matched to a gene: 7. The CDR3 runs to 15 residues. The chain's CDR3 is CASSRTGNSNQPQHF. The CDR3 DNA sequence: TGTGCCAGCAGTAGGACAGGGAACTCTAATCAGCCCCAGCATTTT.

The chain employs TRBV28 and TRBJ2-7, with D unresolved. This CDR3 comprises 12 residues. Germline V CDR1 and CDR2: MDHEN, SYDVKM. V lost 5 bases to trimming and J lost 1 base, with 6 bases between them. The CDR3: CASSPPSYEQYF. The CDR3 DNA sequence: TGTGCCAGCAGTCCCCCATCCTACGAGCAGTACTTC.

The chain couples TRBV5-5 to TRBJ2-1, with 9 bases lining up with TRBD1. Per germline, CDR1 SGHKS and CDR2 YYEKEE (reference sequence). This CDR3 spans 16 amino acids. Germline trimming cut 3 bases from V and 7 bases from J; bases unmatched to any gene: 11. CDR3 in DNA: TGTGCCAGCAGCTCCACCCGAGGGACAGGGTTGAATGAGCAGTTCTTC. Encoded protein: CASSSTRGTGLNEQFF.

The table lists this clone with a few counts. This chain links TRBV10-1 with TRBJ2-3, with 8 nucleotides matching TRBD1. This CDR3 contains 17 residues. The trim removed 0 bases at V and 5 bases at J, leaving 10 bases unmatched. The V gene's germline CDR1 is WNHNN and CDR2 SYGVQD (reference sequence). The CDR3 region has the DNA TGCGCCAGCAGTGAGTCGAAGGCAGGGGGCAGGGTAGATACGCAGTATTTT. Its protein is CASSESKAGGRVDTQYF.

The CDR3 region has the DNA TGTGCCAGCAGGGGACAGGGACTTCAAGAGACCCAGTACTTC. Translating gives CASRGQGLQETQYF. This chain links TRBV7-3 with TRBJ2-5, with 9 bases matching TRBD1. This CDR3 has 14 residues. Germline V lookup: CDR1 SGHTA, CDR2 FQGTGA. Trimming took 6 bases from V and 2 from J; bases not matched to a gene: 4.

This chain joins TRBV14 and TRBJ2-2; a weak D match, TRBD2 (5 bases). The CDR3 has 13 residues. Germline V gene data show CDR1 as SGHDN and CDR2 as FVKESK. The V gene lost 8 bases and the J gene lost 5 bases, with 12 bases spanning the gap. The CDR3 DNA reads TGTGCCAGCCGACGGACGGGAACCGGGGAGCTGTTTTTT. Protein sequence: CASRRTGTGELFF.

The chain is built from TRBV6-1 and TRBJ2-3, with D possibly matching TRBD2 (5 bases). The CDR3 runs to 16 residues. The germline V gene encodes CDR1 MNHNS and CDR2 SASEGT. V shed 1 base and J shed 2 bases, with 13 bases lying between them. CDR3 sequence: CASSEDQRPITDTQYF. The CDR3 bases are TGTGCCAGCAGTGAAGACCAGCGGCCTATCACAGATACGCAGTATTTT.

The genes are TRBV6-6 and TRBJ1-2; D ambiguous. The germline gives CDR1 MNHNY, CDR2 SVGAGI (reference sequence). There are 15 residues in the CDR3. V lost 6 bases, J lost 0 bases, and 14 bases lay in between. The CDR3 protein is CASSQGRETNYGYTF. The CDR3 DNA sequence: TGTGCCAGCAGCCAAGGGAGGGAAACTAACTATGGCTACACCTTC.

The chain uses TRBV19 and TRBJ2-2, with D tentatively TRBD1 (6 bases). The CDR3 length is 16 residues. Per the germline V gene, CDR1 is LNHDA and CDR2 is SQIVND (reference sequence). The V gene lost 8 bases and the J gene lost 4 bases, with 20 bases spanning the gap. The CDR3 sequence: CASGSLARGITGELFF. The CDR3 bases are TGTGCCAGTGGGTCCCTAGCCAGGGGTATCACCGGGGAGCTGTTTTTT.

This clone was picked up a small number of times. The chain recombines TRBV28 with TRBJ1-5, with 9 bases lining up with TRBD1. Germline-derived CDR1 and CDR2 are MDHEN and SYDVKM. Losses at the gene ends were 7 bases for V and 3 bases for J; bases not matched to a gene: 7. CDR3 length: 15 amino acids. DNA for the CDR3: TGTGCCAGCATACCGGGACAGGGATTCAATCAGCCCCAGCATTTT. Amino acid sequence: CASIPGQGFNQPQHF.

This clone was detected once. The chain employs TRBV7-2 and TRBJ1-2; TRBD1 agrees at 7 bases. Per germline, CDR1 SGHTA and CDR2 FQGNSA. Trimming took 3 bases from V and 7 from J; bases not matched to a gene: 11. The length of the CDR3 is 15 residues. CDR3 bases: TGTGCCAGCAGCTTTAATTGGGACAGCCTATTTGGCTACACCTTC. This codes for CASSFNWDSLFGYTF.

The V call is TRBV28, the J call TRBJ2-5, with D tentatively TRBD1 (6 bases). The V end was cut by 3 bases, the J end by 2 bases, with 13 bases between. The CDR3 is 15 amino acids. The germline V gene has CDR1 MDHEN and CDR2 SYDVKM. CDR3 residues: CASSLGASLQETQYF. CDR3 sequence (DNA): TGTGCCAGCAGTTTGGGGGCCTCGCTTCAAGAGACCCAGTACTTC. Full variable domain (rest looked up from reference TRBV28 and TRBJ2-5): DVKVTQSSRYLVKRTGEKVFLECVQDMDHENMFWYRQDPGLGLRLIYFSYDVKMKEKGDIPEGYSVSREKKERFSLILESASTNQTSMYLCASSLGASLQETQYFGPGTRLLVL.

This clone was seen just once. The chain employs TRBV18 and TRBJ2-7; 9 bases agree with TRBD2. V shed 6 bases and J 7 bases; nucleotides not matched to a gene: 19. Germline CDR1 and CDR2: KGHSH and LQKENI. The CDR3 totals 17 residues. CDR3 in amino acids: CASSQRRPGLAPGEQYF. CDR3 nucleotide sequence: TGTGCCAGCTCCCAACGCAGACCGGGACTAGCACCGGGGGAGCAGTACTTC.

This clone was observed a handful of times. The rearrangement uses TRBV10-3 and TRBJ1-1, with a possible D match to TRBD1 (6 bases). Germline V lookup: CDR1 ENHRY, CDR2 SYGVKD. The CDR3 loop spans 15 amino acids. With 5 bases removed from V and 10 bases from J, the gap between germline ends came to 23 bases. Written as DNA, the CDR3 is TGTGCCATCAGTCGTGGTAAACAGGGTACCCCGGGAGCTTTCTTT. Its protein product is CAISRGKQGTPGAFF.